This T cell receptor (beta chain) was sequenced in a study of T cell responses to AZD1222 COVID-19 vaccine. TCRdb's table, derived via immunoSEQ multiplex PCR, lists solely in-frame clones and lacks some. This sample has about 180,000 clones, with 85% to 95% found just once. The count of this clone is one. This clonotype was obtained from an adult who received the MenACWY meningococcal vaccine as a control. The sequences come from peripheral blood, collected 28 days after the second dose of the MenACWY control vaccine.

The CDR3 coding sequence is TGTGCCAGCTCACGGAACACGAAAGAGACCCAGTACTTC. The encoded protein is CASSRNTKETQYF. V is TRBV18 and J is TRBJ2-5, with D hard to call. Germline V lookup: CDR1 KGHSH, CDR2 LQKENI. The CDR3 has 13 amino acids. Trimming removed 4 bases from V and 3 bases from J, with 9 bases in between. The full variable domain, its missing parts supplied by reference TRBV18 and TRBJ2-5, is NAGVMQNPRHLVRRRGQEARLRCSPMKGHSHVYWYRQLPEEGLKFMVYLQKENIIDESGMPKERFSAEFPKEGPSILRIQQVVRGDSAAYFCASSRNTKETQYFGPGTRLLVL.